This entry describes one T cell receptor beta chain. This sample was taken from a study of shared clonotypes between healthy human individuals. Method: immunoSEQ multiplex PCR; TCRdb's copy keeps in-frame clones and lacks some. The sample holds a few hundred thousand clones; roughly 79% are singletons and the top ten take approximately 12%. The V segment lost 3 bases and the J segment 4 bases; nucleotides outside the gene matches: 5. The CDR3 totals 14 residues. Looked up from germline, CDR1 is SGDLS and CDR2 is YYNGEE. The TCR sequence derives from a woman aged 40 to 55 in good health. Some clones in this sample may be carry-over from other donors' samples. This rearrangement joins TRBV9 to TRBJ1-1; 8 nucleotides align to TRBD1. The material sequenced was PBMCs. CDR3 in DNA: TGTGCCAGCAGCGAAACACAGGGGGGCACTGAAGCTTTCTTT. Protein: CASSETQGGTEAFF.